This TCR beta chain was obtained from a study of STAT5B mutations in CD4+ large granular lymphocyte leukemia. Germline loops: CDR1 SGHRS, CDR2 YFSETQ. The V end lost 4 bases, the J end lost 0 bases, and 7 bases lay between the germline ends. The CDR3 sequence is 14 residues long. The repertoire was sequenced with immunoSEQ multiplex PCR; TCRdb's copy has only in-frame clones and lacks some. The table shows fewer than 40,000 clones, with about 81% occurring only once. J is TRBJ1-4 and V is TRBV5-1; a weak D match, TRBD1 (6 bases). The sequenced material came from CD4+ T cells from blood buffy coats. The clonotype comes from a human donor in good health. The CDR3 region has the DNA TGCGCCAGCAGCGGGACAACAACTAATGAAAAACTGTTTTTT. It translates to CASSGTTTNEKLFF.